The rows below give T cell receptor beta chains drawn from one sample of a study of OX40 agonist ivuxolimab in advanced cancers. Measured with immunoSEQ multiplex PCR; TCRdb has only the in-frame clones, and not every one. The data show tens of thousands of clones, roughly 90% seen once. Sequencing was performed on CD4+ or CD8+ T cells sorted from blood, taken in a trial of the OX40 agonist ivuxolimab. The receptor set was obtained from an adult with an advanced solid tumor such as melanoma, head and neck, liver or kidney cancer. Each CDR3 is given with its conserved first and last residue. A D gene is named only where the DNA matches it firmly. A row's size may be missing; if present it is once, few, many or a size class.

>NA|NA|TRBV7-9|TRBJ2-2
TGTGCCAGCAGCTTAGAAAGACCCGGGGAGCTGTTTTTT
CASSLERPGELFF
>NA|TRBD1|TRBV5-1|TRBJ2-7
TGCGCCAGCAGCCAGGGACAGGGGGGCGAGCAGTACTTC
CASSQGQGGEQYF
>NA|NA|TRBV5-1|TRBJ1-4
TGCGCCAGCAGGGAACAGCTGACTAATGAAAAACTGTTTTTT
CASREQLTNEKLFF
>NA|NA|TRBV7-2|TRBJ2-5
TGTGCCAGCAGCTTACTGGCAGCAAAAGAGACCCAGTACTTC
CASSLLAAKETQYF
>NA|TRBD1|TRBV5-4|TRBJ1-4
TGTGCCAGCAGCCCCCCCGGGACAGCTAAACCTGAAAAACTGTTTTTT
CASSPPGTAKPEKLFF
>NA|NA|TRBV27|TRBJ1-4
TGTGCCAGCAGTTCAAGGGGCGCGGGTGAAAAACTGTTTTTT
CASSSRGAGEKLFF
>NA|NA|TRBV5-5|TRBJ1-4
TGTGCCAGCAGCTTGGTCTCCGGAGAAAAACTGTTTTTT
CASSLVSGEKLFF
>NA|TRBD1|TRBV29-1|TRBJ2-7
TGCAGCGTCGGCTTGTTGGGACAGGGTACCGACGAGCAGTACTTC
CSVGLLGQGTDEQYF
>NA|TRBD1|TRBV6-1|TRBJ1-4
TGTGCCAGCCAGGACAGGGGAGGTGAAAAACTGTTTTTT
CASQDRGGEKLFF
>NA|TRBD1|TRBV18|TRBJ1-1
TGTGCCAGCTCACCTTGGGACAGAGTTAACACTGAAGCTTTCTTT
CASSPWDRVNTEAFF
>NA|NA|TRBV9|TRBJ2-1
TGTGCCAGCAGCGTCCGGGGGCTGGGGAAAGGCAGCTTCTACAATGAGCAGTTCTTC
CASSVRGLGKGSFYNEQFF
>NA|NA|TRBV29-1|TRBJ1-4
TGCAGCGTGACGGAAGCTAATGAAAAACTGTTTTTT
CSVTEANEKLFF
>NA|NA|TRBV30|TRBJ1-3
TGTGCCTGGAGTGTATGGGACTCTGGAAACACCATATATTTT
CAWSVWDSGNTIYF
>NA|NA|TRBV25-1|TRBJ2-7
TGTGCCAGCGAGAGGTCCTACGAGCAGTACTTC
CASERSYEQYF
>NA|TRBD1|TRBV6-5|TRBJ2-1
TGTGCCAGCAGTTACTCCACCAGGGGGCGAGGAAATGAGCAGTTCTTC
CASSYSTRGRGNEQFF
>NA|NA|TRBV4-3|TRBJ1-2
TGCGCCAGCAGCCAAGATTTGAGTAAACCCTATGGCTACACCTTC
CASSQDLSKPYGYTF
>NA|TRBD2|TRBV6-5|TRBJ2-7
TGTGCCAGCAGCGAGACTAGCGGCTCAATCTACGAGCAGTACTTC
CASSETSGSIYEQYF
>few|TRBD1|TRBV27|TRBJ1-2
TGTGCCAGCGGCCCCGGGACAGGGGGCGGTAGGGATGGCTACACCTTC
CASGPGTGGGRDGYTF
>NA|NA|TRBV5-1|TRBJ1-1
TGCGCCAGCAGCTTGGCGACAGCGAACACTGAAGCTTTCTTT
CASSLATANTEAFF
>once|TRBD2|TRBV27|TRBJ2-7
TGTGCCAGCAGTTTATCGCCCGGGGCCCTCGGTCTAGCGGACCAAGGCGAGCAGTACTTC
CASSLSPGALGLADQGEQYF
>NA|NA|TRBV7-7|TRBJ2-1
TGTGCCAGCAGCCCTGACAGTTCCTACAATGAGCAGTTCTTC
CASSPDSSYNEQFF
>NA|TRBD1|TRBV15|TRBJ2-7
TGTGCCACCAGCAGAGGCAGGGGGCTTTCCTACGAGCAGTACTTC
CATSRGRGLSYEQYF
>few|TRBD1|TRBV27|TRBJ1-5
TGTGCCAGCAGTTTGGGACAGGGGGCGAATCAGCCCCAGCATTTT
CASSLGQGANQPQHF
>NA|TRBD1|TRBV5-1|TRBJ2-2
TGCGCCAGCAGCTGGACCGGGACAGGGGCCTACACCGGGGAGCTGTTTTTT
CASSWTGTGAYTGELFF
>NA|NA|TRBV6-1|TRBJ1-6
TGTGCCAGCAGTGAAATGATGGGTTCACCCCTCCACTTT
CASSEMMGSPLHF
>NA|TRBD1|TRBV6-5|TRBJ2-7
TGTGCCAGCAGACACGGGACAGGGGGCTCCTACGAGCAGTACTTC
CASRHGTGGSYEQYF
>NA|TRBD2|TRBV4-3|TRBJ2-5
TGCGCCAGCAGCCAAGATCTCGGGACTAGCGGGAGATTTCGGGAGACCCAGTACTTC
CASSQDLGTSGRFRETQYF
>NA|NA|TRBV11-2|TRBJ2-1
TGTGCCAGCAGCCCGAGGGCGGGGGCTTCCAACTACAATGAGCAGTTCTTC
CASSPRAGASNYNEQFF
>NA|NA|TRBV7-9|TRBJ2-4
TGTGCCAGCAGTTTCATTACTCCGGTGGAGGACATTCAGTACTTC
CASSFITPVEDIQYF
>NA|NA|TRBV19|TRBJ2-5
TGTGCCAGTAGTATTGGCCAAGAGACCCAGTACTTC
CASSIGQETQYF
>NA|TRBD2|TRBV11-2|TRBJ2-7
TGTGCCAGCAGCTTAGTTGGGACTAGCGGGGCCTACGAGCAGTACTTC
CASSLVGTSGAYEQYF
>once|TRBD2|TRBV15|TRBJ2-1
TGTGCCACCAGCGGGACTAGGGGGGCATACAATGAGCAGTTCTTC
CATSGTRGAYNEQFF
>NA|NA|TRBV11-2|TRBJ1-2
TGTGCCAGCAGCCTTACTAACTATGGCTACACCTTC
CASSLTNYGYTF
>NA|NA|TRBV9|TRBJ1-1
TGTGCCAGCAGCCTCCGACCGGTTACAGGAAACACTGAAGCTTTCTTT
CASSLRPVTGNTEAFF
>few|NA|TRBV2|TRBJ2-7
TGTGCCAGCAGTGAAGCCTACGAGCAGTACTTC
CASSEAYEQYF
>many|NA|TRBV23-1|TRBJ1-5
TGCGCCAGCAGTCAATCCGCCGAGTTGGGACAGCCCCAGCATTTT
CASSQSAELGQPQHF
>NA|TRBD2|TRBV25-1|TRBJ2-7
TGTGCCAGCAGTGCCAGCGGGAGTTCCGAGCAGTACTTC
CASSASGSSEQYF
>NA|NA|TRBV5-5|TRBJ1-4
TGTGCCAGCAGCTTGTTCGGGAGGACAGTCCTTGAAAAACTGTTTTTT
CASSLFGRTVLEKLFF
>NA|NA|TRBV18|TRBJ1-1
TGTGCCAGCTCCGGACAGAAGAACACTGAAGCTTTCTTT
CASSGQKNTEAFF
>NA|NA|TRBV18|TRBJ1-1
TGTGCCAGCTCACCACTTGGAACAGATAGACGCGACACTGAAGCTTTCTTT
CASSPLGTDRRDTEAFF
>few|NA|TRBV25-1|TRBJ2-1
TGTGCCAGCAGTGTGCCGGGCCCTAGCTTTTTGGGGTACAATGAGCAGTTCTTC
CASSVPGPSFLGYNEQFF
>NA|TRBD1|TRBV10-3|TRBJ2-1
TGTGCCATCAGTGGGGGACAGGATGAGCAGTTCTTC
CAISGGQDEQFF
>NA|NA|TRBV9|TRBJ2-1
TGTGCCAGCAGCCCCTATGGCAAGGAGCAGTTCTTC
CASSPYGKEQFF
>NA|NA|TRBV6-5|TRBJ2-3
TGTGCCAGCAGTTACAACGGACAGCGAAGCACAGATACGCAGTATTTT
CASSYNGQRSTDTQYF
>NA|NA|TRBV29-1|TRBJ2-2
TGCAGCGTTGTCGGGTCGAACACCGGGGAGCTGTTTTTT
CSVVGSNTGELFF
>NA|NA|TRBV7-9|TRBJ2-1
TGTGCCAGCAAGGTGCTAGCCTACAATGAGCAGTTCTTC
CASKVLAYNEQFF
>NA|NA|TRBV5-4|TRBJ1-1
TGTGCCAGCAGCTCAACCCTCACAGGGAACACTGAAGCTTTCTTT
CASSSTLTGNTEAFF
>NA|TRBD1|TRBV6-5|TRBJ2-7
TGTGCCAGCACCAAACCGGGACAGGGCTCGGTGGAGTACTTC
CASTKPGQGSVEYF